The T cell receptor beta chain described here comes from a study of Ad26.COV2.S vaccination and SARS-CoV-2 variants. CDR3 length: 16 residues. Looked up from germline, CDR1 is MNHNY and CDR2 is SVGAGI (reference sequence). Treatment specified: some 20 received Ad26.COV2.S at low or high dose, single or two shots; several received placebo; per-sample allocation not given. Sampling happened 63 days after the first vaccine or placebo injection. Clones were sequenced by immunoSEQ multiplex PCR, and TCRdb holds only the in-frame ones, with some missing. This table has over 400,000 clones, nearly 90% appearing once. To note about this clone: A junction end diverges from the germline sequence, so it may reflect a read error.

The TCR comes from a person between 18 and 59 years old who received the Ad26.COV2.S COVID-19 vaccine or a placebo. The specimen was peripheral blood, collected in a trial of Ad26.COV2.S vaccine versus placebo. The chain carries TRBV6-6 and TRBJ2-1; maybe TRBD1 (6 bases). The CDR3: CASSYFGSGTYKEQFF. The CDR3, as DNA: TGTGCCAGCAGTTACTTCGGATCCGGGACATACAAGGAGCAGTTCTTC.